This note documents a single TCR beta chain sequence. These data originate in a study of T cell changes during pregnancy in multiple sclerosis. Looked up from germline, CDR1 is MRHNA and CDR2 is SNTAGT. The J segment lost 2 bases and the V segment lost 6 bases, leaving 20 bases of the junction unmatched. The CDR3 has 19 amino acids. This table comes from immunoSEQ multiplex PCR, and its TCRdb copy is limited to in-frame clones, with some not included. The repertoire has roughly 14,000 clones, around 86% of them found once; the top ten carry under 20%. The rearrangement joins TRBV6-4 to TRBJ2-5, with 8 positions matching TRBD2. The receptor was derived from a female donor with multiple sclerosis, enrolled in a pregnancy study. The specimen was CD8+ T cells from peripheral blood mononuclear cells, collected in the first trimester of pregnancy. The CDR3 protein is CASRRELADLSGGQETQYF. In DNA, the CDR3 is TGTGCCAGCAGGAGGGAACTAGCGGACTTATCGGGGGGGCAAGAGACCCAGTACTTC.